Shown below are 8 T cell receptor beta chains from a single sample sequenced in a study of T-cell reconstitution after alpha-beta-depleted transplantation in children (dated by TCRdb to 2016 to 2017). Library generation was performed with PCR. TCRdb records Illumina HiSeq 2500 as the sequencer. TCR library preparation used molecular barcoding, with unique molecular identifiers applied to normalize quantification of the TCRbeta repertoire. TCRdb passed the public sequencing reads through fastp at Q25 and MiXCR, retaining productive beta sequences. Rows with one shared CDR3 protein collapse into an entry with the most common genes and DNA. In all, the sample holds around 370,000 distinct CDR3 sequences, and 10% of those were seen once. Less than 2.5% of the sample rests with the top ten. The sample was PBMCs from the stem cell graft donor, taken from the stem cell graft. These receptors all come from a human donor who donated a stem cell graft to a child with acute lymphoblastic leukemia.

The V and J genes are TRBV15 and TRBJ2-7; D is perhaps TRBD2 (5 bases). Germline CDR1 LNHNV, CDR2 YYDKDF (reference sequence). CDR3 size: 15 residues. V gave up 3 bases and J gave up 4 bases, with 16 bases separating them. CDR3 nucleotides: TGTGCCACCAGCAGGAGAGGGAATTTAGGGTACGAGCAGTACTTC. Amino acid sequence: CATSRRGNLGYEQYF.

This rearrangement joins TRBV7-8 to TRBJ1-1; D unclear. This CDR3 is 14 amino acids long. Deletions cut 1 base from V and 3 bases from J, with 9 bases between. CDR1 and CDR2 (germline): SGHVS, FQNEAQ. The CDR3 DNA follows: TGTGCCAGCAGCTTAGGGGGTTGGGACACTGAAGCTTTCTTT. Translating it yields CASSLGGWDTEAFF.

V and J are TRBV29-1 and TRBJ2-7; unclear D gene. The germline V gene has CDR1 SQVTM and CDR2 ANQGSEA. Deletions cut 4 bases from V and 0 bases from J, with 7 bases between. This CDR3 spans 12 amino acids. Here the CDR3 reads CSVVALSYEQYF. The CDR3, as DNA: TGCAGCGTTGTGGCCCTCTCCTACGAGCAGTACTTC.

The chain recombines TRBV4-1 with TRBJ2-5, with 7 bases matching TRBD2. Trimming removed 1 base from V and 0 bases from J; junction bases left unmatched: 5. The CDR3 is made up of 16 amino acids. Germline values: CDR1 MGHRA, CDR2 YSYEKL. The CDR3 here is CASSQGGGRYQETQYF. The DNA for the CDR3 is TGCGCCAGCAGCCAAGGGGGGGGGAGGTACCAAGAGACCCAGTACTTC.

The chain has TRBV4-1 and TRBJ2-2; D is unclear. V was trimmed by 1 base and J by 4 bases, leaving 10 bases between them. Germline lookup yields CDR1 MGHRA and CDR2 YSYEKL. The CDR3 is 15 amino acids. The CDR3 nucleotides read TGCGCCAGCAGCCAAGCTGTCAGGTCCACCGGGGAGCTGTTTTTT. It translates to CASSQAVRSTGELFF.

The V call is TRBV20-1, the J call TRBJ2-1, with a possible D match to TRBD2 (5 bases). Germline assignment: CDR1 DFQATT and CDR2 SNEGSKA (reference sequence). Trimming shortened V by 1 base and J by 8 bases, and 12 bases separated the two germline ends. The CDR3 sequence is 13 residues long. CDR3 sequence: CSARVSNGDEQFF. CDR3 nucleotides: TGCAGTGCTAGAGTGTCCAACGGGGATGAGCAGTTCTTC.

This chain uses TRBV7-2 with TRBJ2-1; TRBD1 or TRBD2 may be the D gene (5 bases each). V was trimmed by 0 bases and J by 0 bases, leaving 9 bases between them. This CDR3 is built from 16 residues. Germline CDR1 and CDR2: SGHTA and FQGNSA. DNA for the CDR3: TGTGCCAGCAGCTTAGCAGGGACCGACTCCTACAATGAGCAGTTCTTC. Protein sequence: CASSLAGTDSYNEQFF.

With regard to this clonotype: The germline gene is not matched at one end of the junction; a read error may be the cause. The CDR3 reads CGSSYGTGGTPEQYF. CDR3 nucleotide sequence: TGTGGCAGCAGTTATGGGACCGGGGGGACCCCCGAGCAGTACTTC. This chain joins TRBV27 and TRBJ2-7; 7 bases are shared with TRBD2. The CDR3 loop spans 15 amino acids. Germline V CDR1 and CDR2: MNHEY, SMNVEV (reference sequence).